Listed below are T cell receptor beta chains from one sample, sequenced in a study of Graves' ophthalmopathy and Graves' hyperthyroidism. TCRdb itself ran the multiplex PCR reads through MiXCR, one entry per CDR3 protein. The table has 580,000 or so distinct CDR3 sequences, under 45% seen once. Source material: peripheral blood or thyroid tissue (not recorded which). All receptors derive from an adult man with Graves' hyperthyroidism. The CDR3 runs from the conserved cysteine through the conserved F or W. The D gene is left open where the match is weak.

>-|TRBV13
CASSFPGRYEQYF
>-|TRBV19
CASSIIWLGRSYNEQFF
>-|TRBV12-3/TRBV12-4
CASSLRTASPYYEQYF
>TRBD1|TRBV5-1
CASSQTGGGQTQYF
>-|TRBV7-8
CASSSQEDNYGYTF
>-|TRBV24-1
CASSSTARLFNYGYTF
>-|TRBV10-1
CASSEALIGTGELFF
>-|TRBV12-3/TRBV12-4
CASSKRTVVSGNTIYF
>TRBD2|TRBV7-2
CASSLASGMTGELFF
>TRBD1|TRBV7-7
CASSPGTASETQYF
>-|TRBV29-1
CSVEDYEQYF
>-|TRBV20-1
CSVPFPDTEAFF
>-|TRBV10-3
CASSYNSFDSFNYGYTF
>TRBD1|TRBV7-2
CASSTVDRGWLAANTGELFF
>TRBD2|TRBV6-5
CASSYRSSGGRGDTQYF
>-|TRBV2
CASSEEGVLGQPQHF
>-|TRBV7-9
CASSKGSVEGEAFF